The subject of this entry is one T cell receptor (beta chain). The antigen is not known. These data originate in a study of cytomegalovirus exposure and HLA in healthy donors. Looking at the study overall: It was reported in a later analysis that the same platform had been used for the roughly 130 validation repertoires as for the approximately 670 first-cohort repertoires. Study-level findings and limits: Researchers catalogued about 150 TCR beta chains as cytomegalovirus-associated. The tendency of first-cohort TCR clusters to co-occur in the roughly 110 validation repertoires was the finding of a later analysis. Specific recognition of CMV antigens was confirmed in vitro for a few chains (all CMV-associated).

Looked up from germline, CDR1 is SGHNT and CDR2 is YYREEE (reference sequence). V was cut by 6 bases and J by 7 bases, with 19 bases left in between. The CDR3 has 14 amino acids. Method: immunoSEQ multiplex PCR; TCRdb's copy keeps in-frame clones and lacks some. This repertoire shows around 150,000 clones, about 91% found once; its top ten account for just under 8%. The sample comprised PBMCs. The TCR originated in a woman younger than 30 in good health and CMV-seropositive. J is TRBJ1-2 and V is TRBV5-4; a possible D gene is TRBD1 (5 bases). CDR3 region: CASTPQGVVGGYTF. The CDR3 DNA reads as TGTGCCAGCACCCCCCAGGGCGTGGTGGGTGGCTACACCTTC.